The entry that follows covers one TCR beta chain sequence. The record originates from a study of blood T cell repertoires in COVID-19. The protocol was immunoSEQ multiplex PCR, while the TCRdb copy is restricted to in-frame clones and leaves out a portion. The sample carries 200,000 to 250,000 clones, roughly 80% recorded once. The CDR3 has 15 residues. From germline, CDR1 is KGHSH and CDR2 LQKENI. V lost 5 bases to trimming and J lost 2 bases; unmatched junction nucleotides: 6. This sequence was found in a woman of 80 years or more with COVID-19, enrolled during active disease. The material sequenced was peripheral blood. The rearrangement joins TRBV18 to TRBJ1-5; the match to TRBD1 covers 7 bases. Written as DNA, the CDR3 is TGTGCCAGCTCATCCCCCGGGACAGGCAATCAGCCCCAGCATTTT. It encodes CASSSPGTGNQPQHF.